This is a list of T cell receptor beta chains from one sample in a study of T cell responses to AZD1222 COVID-19 vaccine. Measured with immunoSEQ multiplex PCR; TCRdb has only the in-frame clones, and not every one. This table holds over 100,000 clones, roughly 90% found once. The source was peripheral blood, collected on day 0 of AZD1222 vaccination. These receptors came from an adult in good health. The CDR3 runs from the conserved cysteine through the conserved F or W. D genes are given only for firm matches. Clone size is shown for a subset of rows, as once, few, many or a class of expanded clone.

d_call: TRBD2
clone_size: -
j_call: TRBJ2-7
v_call: TRBV9
cdr3_aa: CASSVTSGGTYEQYF
cdr3_nt: TGTGCCAGCAGCGTAACTAGCGGGGGTACCTACGAGCAGTACTTC

d_call: TRBD1
clone_size: -
j_call: TRBJ2-3
v_call: TRBV3-1/TRBV3-2
cdr3_aa: CASSQDWTGSTDTQYF
cdr3_nt: TGTGCCAGCAGCCAAGACTGGACAGGGAGCACAGATACGCAGTATTTT

d_call: -
clone_size: -
j_call: TRBJ1-1
v_call: TRBV2
cdr3_aa: CASSPGGANTEAFF
cdr3_nt: TGTGCCAGCAGTCCGGGGGGGGCGAACACTGAAGCTTTCTTT

d_call: -
clone_size: -
j_call: TRBJ2-4
v_call: TRBV19
cdr3_aa: CATGNYGSLAKNIQYF
cdr3_nt: TGTGCCACTGGGAATTATGGAAGTCTAGCCAAAAACATTCAGTACTTC

d_call: TRBD1
clone_size: -
j_call: TRBJ2-5
v_call: TRBV5-6
cdr3_aa: CASSLAGGQETQYF
cdr3_nt: TGTGCCAGCAGCTTGGCAGGGGGCCAAGAGACCCAGTACTTC

d_call: TRBD2
clone_size: -
j_call: TRBJ2-3
v_call: TRBV12-3/TRBV12-4
cdr3_aa: CASRRLAGDTQYF
cdr3_nt: TGTGCCAGCCGTAGACTAGCGGGGGATACGCAGTATTTT

d_call: -
clone_size: -
j_call: TRBJ1-2
v_call: TRBV11-2
cdr3_aa: CASSRWEGDYGYTF
cdr3_nt: TGTGCCAGCAGCCGGTGGGAGGGCGACTATGGCTACACCTTC

d_call: -
clone_size: -
j_call: TRBJ2-5
v_call: TRBV6-2/TRBV6-3
cdr3_aa: CASSYNEETQYF
cdr3_nt: TGTGCCAGCAGTTACAACGAGGAGACCCAGTACTTC

d_call: -
clone_size: once
j_call: TRBJ1-1
v_call: TRBV14
cdr3_aa: CASRPLSGMNTEAFF
cdr3_nt: TGTGCCAGCAGGCCCCTCTCCGGGATGAACACTGAAGCTTTCTTT

d_call: -
clone_size: -
j_call: TRBJ1-5
v_call: TRBV18
cdr3_aa: CASSAGIPSNQPQHF
cdr3_nt: TGTGCCAGCTCAGCGGGTATCCCTAGCAATCAGCCCCAGCATTTT

d_call: TRBD1
clone_size: -
j_call: TRBJ2-5
v_call: TRBV9
cdr3_aa: CASSGQGVAETQYF
cdr3_nt: TGTGCCAGCAGCGGACAGGGGGTCGCAGAGACCCAGTACTTC

d_call: -
clone_size: once
j_call: TRBJ1-1
v_call: TRBV6-2/TRBV6-3
cdr3_aa: CASSYWGSGTEAFF
cdr3_nt: TGTGCCAGCAGTTACTGGGGCTCGGGCACTGAAGCTTTCTTT

d_call: -
clone_size: -
j_call: TRBJ1-2
v_call: TRBV11-2
cdr3_aa: CASSLEPGNYGYTF
cdr3_nt: TGTGCCAGCAGCTTAGAGCCGGGGAACTATGGCTACACCTTC

d_call: TRBD1
clone_size: -
j_call: TRBJ1-1
v_call: TRBV5-1
cdr3_aa: CASSSGQGNTEAFF
cdr3_nt: TGCGCCAGCAGCTCCGGACAGGGGAACACTGAAGCTTTCTTT

d_call: -
clone_size: -
j_call: TRBJ2-2
v_call: TRBV18
cdr3_aa: CASSPLAENTGELFF
cdr3_nt: TGTGCCAGCTCACCACTAGCGGAGAACACCGGGGAGCTGTTTTTT

d_call: -
clone_size: -
j_call: TRBJ2-5
v_call: TRBV5-8
cdr3_aa: CASSPGTRYQETQYF
cdr3_nt: TGTGCCAGCAGCCCCGGGACCAGGTACCAAGAGACCCAGTACTTC

d_call: TRBD1
clone_size: once
j_call: TRBJ1-1
v_call: TRBV11-3
cdr3_aa: CASSPYRGTEAFF
cdr3_nt: TGTGCCAGCAGTCCCTACAGGGGTACTGAAGCTTTCTTT

d_call: -
clone_size: -
j_call: TRBJ1-2
v_call: TRBV5-1
cdr3_aa: CASSPSIGADNYGYTF
cdr3_nt: TGCGCCAGCAGCCCCTCTATTGGAGCAGATAACTATGGCTACACCTTC

d_call: -
clone_size: -
j_call: TRBJ1-2
v_call: TRBV21-1
cdr3_aa: CASIPVEAPDYGYTF
cdr3_nt: TGTGCCAGCATTCCGGTGGAGGCGCCGGACTATGGCTACACCTTC

d_call: -
clone_size: -
j_call: TRBJ1-5
v_call: TRBV27
cdr3_aa: CASSFGGVQPQHF
cdr3_nt: TGTGCCAGCAGTTTTGGAGGGGTTCAGCCCCAGCATTTT

d_call: TRBD2
clone_size: -
j_call: TRBJ2-2
v_call: TRBV6-5
cdr3_aa: CASSQREGDTGELFF
cdr3_nt: TGTGCCAGCAGCCAAAGGGAGGGCGACACCGGGGAGCTGTTTTTT

d_call: -
clone_size: once
j_call: TRBJ1-6
v_call: TRBV28
cdr3_aa: CASRFQLRDTSNNSPLHF
cdr3_nt: TGTGCCAGCAGGTTTCAATTGCGGGACACCTCTAATAATTCACCCCTCCACTTT

d_call: TRBD1
clone_size: -
j_call: TRBJ1-3
v_call: TRBV29-1
cdr3_aa: CSVEMGTGGLDTIYF
cdr3_nt: TGCAGCGTTGAAATGGGGACAGGGGGTCTCGACACCATATATTTT

d_call: TRBD1
clone_size: -
j_call: TRBJ2-2
v_call: TRBV19
cdr3_aa: CASTFGQGSTGELFF
cdr3_nt: TGTGCCAGTACCTTCGGACAGGGAAGCACCGGGGAGCTGTTTTTT

d_call: -
clone_size: -
j_call: TRBJ1-2
v_call: TRBV4-3
cdr3_aa: CASSPGQGRDGYTF
cdr3_nt: TGCGCCAGCAGCCCCGGGCAGGGGCGGGATGGCTACACCTTC

d_call: TRBD1
clone_size: -
j_call: TRBJ2-6
v_call: TRBV5-1
cdr3_aa: CASSLRQGAWANVLTF
cdr3_nt: TGCGCCAGCAGCTTAAGACAGGGGGCCTGGGCCAACGTCCTGACTTTC

d_call: TRBD2
clone_size: -
j_call: TRBJ2-1
v_call: TRBV12-5
cdr3_aa: CASGPILAGGRNSYNEQFF
cdr3_nt: TGTGCTAGTGGTCCTATACTAGCGGGGGGCCGTAACTCCTACAATGAGCAGTTCTTC

d_call: -
clone_size: -
j_call: TRBJ2-5
v_call: TRBV19
cdr3_aa: CASSRGGAETQYF
cdr3_nt: TGTGCCAGTAGTAGAGGGGGGGCAGAGACCCAGTACTTC

d_call: -
clone_size: -
j_call: TRBJ1-2
v_call: TRBV5-6
cdr3_aa: CASSLVAGNPNYGYTF
cdr3_nt: TGTGCCAGCAGCTTGGTGGCAGGGAACCCTAACTATGGCTACACCTTC

d_call: TRBD1
clone_size: -
j_call: TRBJ2-7
v_call: TRBV5-1
cdr3_aa: CASSLAPGQGAYEQYF
cdr3_nt: TGCGCCAGCAGCTTGGCTCCGGGACAGGGAGCCTACGAGCAGTACTTC

d_call: -
clone_size: -
j_call: TRBJ1-2
v_call: TRBV5-1
cdr3_aa: CASSFASGETGYTF
cdr3_nt: TGCGCCAGCAGCTTTGCCTCTGGGGAAACTGGCTACACCTTC

d_call: -
clone_size: -
j_call: TRBJ1-1
v_call: TRBV10-3
cdr3_aa: CAISEEGFNTEAFF
cdr3_nt: TGTGCCATCAGTGAGGAGGGTTTTAACACTGAAGCTTTCTTT

d_call: -
clone_size: once
j_call: TRBJ1-6
v_call: TRBV3-1/TRBV3-2
cdr3_aa: CASSLIRSPLHF
cdr3_nt: TGTGCCAGCAGCCTCATTAGGTCACCCCTCCACTTT

d_call: -
clone_size: -
j_call: TRBJ2-5
v_call: TRBV19
cdr3_aa: CASSYSSISQETQYF
cdr3_nt: TGTGCCAGTAGCTATAGCTCCATCAGCCAAGAGACCCAGTACTTC

d_call: TRBD1
clone_size: -
j_call: TRBJ1-1
v_call: TRBV27
cdr3_aa: CASSFHGQGQAFF
cdr3_nt: TGTGCCAGCAGTTTCCACGGACAGGGACAAGCTTTCTTT

d_call: -
clone_size: -
j_call: TRBJ1-4
v_call: TRBV19
cdr3_aa: CASSGGGRAKLFF
cdr3_nt: TGTGCCAGTAGTGGCGGGGGGCGCGCAAAACTGTTTTTT

d_call: -
clone_size: once
j_call: TRBJ1-2
v_call: TRBV19
cdr3_aa: CASSIGAGPLYGYTF
cdr3_nt: TGTGCCAGTAGTATCGGCGCAGGGCCACTCTATGGCTACACCTTC

d_call: TRBD1
clone_size: -
j_call: TRBJ1-1
v_call: TRBV5-4
cdr3_aa: CASILTTSGTAMNTEAFF
cdr3_nt: TGTGCCAGCATTCTTACGACTTCCGGGACAGCAATGAACACTGAAGCTTTCTTT

d_call: -
clone_size: -
j_call: TRBJ2-7
v_call: TRBV4-2
cdr3_aa: CASSQDPGTGAYEQYF
cdr3_nt: TGTGCCAGCAGCCAGGACCCCGGGACTGGGGCCTACGAGCAGTACTTC

d_call: -
clone_size: -
j_call: TRBJ2-5
v_call: TRBV12-3/TRBV12-4
cdr3_aa: CASSVGLQETQYF
cdr3_nt: TGTGCCAGCAGTGTAGGACTTCAAGAGACCCAGTACTTC

d_call: -
clone_size: -
j_call: TRBJ1-4
v_call: TRBV7-8
cdr3_aa: CASSLVREKLFF
cdr3_nt: TGTGCCAGCAGCTTAGTTCGGGAAAAACTGTTTTTT

d_call: -
clone_size: -
j_call: TRBJ2-7
v_call: TRBV5-4
cdr3_aa: CASSLGGGGTYEQYF
cdr3_nt: TGTGCCAGCAGCTTAGGGGGCGGAGGGACCTACGAGCAGTACTTC

d_call: -
clone_size: -
j_call: TRBJ2-7
v_call: TRBV13
cdr3_aa: CASSFEAGEQYF
cdr3_nt: TGTGCCAGCAGCTTTGAGGCGGGGGAGCAGTACTTC

d_call: TRBD2
clone_size: -
j_call: TRBJ2-1
v_call: TRBV29-1
cdr3_aa: CSLILGLAGHNEQFF
cdr3_nt: TGCAGCCTGATTTTAGGACTAGCGGGGCACAATGAGCAGTTCTTC

d_call: -
clone_size: -
j_call: TRBJ2-7
v_call: TRBV7-9
cdr3_aa: CASSLEGRRYEQYF
cdr3_nt: TGTGCCAGCAGCTTAGAAGGACGGCGGTACGAGCAGTACTTC

d_call: TRBD1
clone_size: -
j_call: TRBJ1-5
v_call: TRBV5-5
cdr3_aa: CASSLTGGDSNQPQHF
cdr3_nt: TGTGCCAGCAGTTTGACAGGGGGGGATAGCAATCAGCCCCAGCATTTT

d_call: -
clone_size: once
j_call: TRBJ1-5
v_call: TRBV18
cdr3_aa: CASSEVRDQPQHF
cdr3_nt: TGTGCCAGCTCAGAGGTGAGAGATCAGCCCCAGCATTTT